The clone carrying this T cell receptor (beta chain) was observed once. This entry belongs to a study of cytomegalovirus exposure and HLA in healthy donors. Germline V CDR1 and CDR2: MNHEY, SVGAGI. CDR3 length equals 14 residues. The ends were cut back, 2 bases at V and 2 bases at J, with 9 bases in the middle. The PCR was carried out with 60 Vbeta primers and 13 Jbeta primers. The data were produced by immunoSEQ multiplex PCR, yet TCRdb's version contains in-frame clones alone and is incomplete. The data contain about 180,000 clones, around 77% of them singletons. The source material was PBMCs. This receptor was taken from a woman in her 30s in good health and CMV-seronegative. This sequence joins TRBV6-5 and TRBJ1-1, with no clear D. The CDR3 spells CASSYEGVNTEAFF. The CDR3 DNA reads TGTGCCAGCAGTTACGAGGGTGTTAACACTGAAGCTTTCTTT.